This entry lists 32 T cell receptor beta chains sequenced from one sample in a study of cytomegalovirus exposure and HLA in healthy donors. PCR involved 60 Vbeta and 13 Jbeta primers. Sequencing was performed with immunoSEQ multiplex PCR; in TCRdb, only in-frame clones are kept and a portion is missing. With about 82,000 clones in the sample, the ten largest clones hold approximately 1.1%. The sample comprised PBMCs. These receptors came from a woman between 25 and 40 years old in good health and CMV-seronegative.

The V call is TRBV5-1, the J call TRBJ2-7, with 8 bases fitting TRBD1. J lost 9 bases, V lost 0 bases, and 8 bases had no gene match. The germline CDR1 and CDR2 sequences are SGHRS and YFSETQ. CDR3 size: 14 residues. Here the CDR3 DNA reads TGCGCCAGCAGCTTGGAGGGGACAGGCGTTAGGCAGTACTTC. As protein: CASSLEGTGVRQYF. Together with reference TRBV5-1 and TRBJ2-7, the CDR3 gives the full variable domain: KAGVTQTPRYLIKTRGQQVTLSCSPISGHRSVSWYQQTPGQGLQFLFEYFSETQRNKGNFPGRFSGRQFSNSRSEMNVSTLELGDSALYLCASSLEGTGVRQYFGPGTRLTVT.

This chain links TRBV5-6 with TRBJ2-1; 8 bases map to TRBD2. The CDR3 extends over 16 amino acids. CDR1 SGHDT and CDR2 YYEEEE come from the germline V gene. Unmatched junction bases numbered 8, after V lost 4 bases and J lost 2 bases. The DNA of the CDR3 is TGTGCCAGCAGCCTGGGAGGCGGGGGGACCTACAATGAGCAGTTCTTC. Translation: CASSLGGGGTYNEQFF.

The chain combines TRBV7-8 with TRBJ2-2, with TRBD1 identical over 8 bases. The V segment lost 11 bases and the J segment 5 bases; nucleotides outside the gene matches: 10. The CDR3 is 14 amino acids. From germline, CDR1 is SGHVS and CDR2 FQNEAQ. The CDR3: CASYRTGRTGELFF. The CDR3 nucleotides read TGTGCCTCATATCGGACAGGGCGAACCGGGGAGCTGTTTTTT.

The chain uses TRBV27 and TRBJ1-1; unclear D gene. V was pared by 3 bases and J by 4 bases, with 12 bases between. CDR3 length: 14 amino acids. The germline V gene has CDR1 MNHEY and CDR2 SMNVEV (reference sequence). The CDR3 sequence is CASSFVGTGTEAFF. The CDR3 nucleotides read TGTGCCAGCAGTTTTGTAGGAACGGGCACTGAAGCTTTCTTT.

This sequence joins TRBV6-1 and TRBJ2-3; no reliable D call. Germline lookup yields CDR1 MNHNS and CDR2 SASEGT. The CDR3 runs to 15 residues. Trimming removed 4 bases from V and 4 bases from J, with 15 bases in between. The chain's CDR3 is CASSGPLAVSDTQYF. The CDR3 DNA follows: TGTGCCAGCAGTGGCCCCCTCGCAGTTTCAGATACGCAGTATTTT.

The rearrangement joins TRBV5-1 to TRBJ2-7; D not resolved. CDR1 SGHRS and CDR2 YFSETQ come from the germline V gene. The CDR3 runs 13 residues. Trimming cost V 4 bases and J 1 base, with 9 bases left between them. The CDR3 coding sequence is TGCGCCAGCAGCGTCACTGTTTCCTACGAGCAGTACTTC. Amino acids: CASSVTVSYEQYF.

V gene TRBV30 combines with J gene TRBJ2-7; 11 nucleotides align to TRBD2. J was trimmed by 0 bases and V by 1 base; bases with no gene match: 11. The germline gives CDR1 GTSNPN, CDR2 SVGIG (reference sequence). This CDR3 has 18 residues. Written as DNA, the CDR3 is TGTGCCTGGAGTGAATTGGGGAGACTAGCGGGGCTCTCCTACGAGCAGTACTTC. The encoded protein is CAWSELGRLAGLSYEQYF.

This chain links TRBV7-9 with TRBJ2-7, with 9 bases lining up with TRBD2. Trimming removed 2 bases from V and 4 bases from J; junction bases left unmatched: 3. CDR1 SEHNR and CDR2 FQNEAQ come from the germline V gene (reference sequence). CDR3 length: 14 residues. The CDR3 reads CASSLSAGGYEQYF. CDR3 DNA: TGTGCCAGCAGCTTAAGCGCGGGAGGGTACGAGCAGTACTTC.

The V gene is TRBV6-1, the J gene TRBJ1-3; tentative D call: TRBD1 (5 bases). The CDR3 has 14 amino acids. CDR1 and CDR2 (germline): MNHNS, SASEGT. Trimming removed 7 bases at V and 3 bases at J, with 13 bases between. DNA of the CDR3: TGTGCCAGCAAGGGCCAGGGCCGTGGAAACACCATATATTTT. This encodes CASKGQGRGNTIYF.

The chain combines TRBV25-1 with TRBJ2-7; a weak D match, TRBD1 (5 bases). The CDR3 is made up of 14 amino acids. V dropped 3 bases and J dropped 2 bases, with 11 bases sitting between them. The germline V gene encodes CDR1 MGHDK and CDR2 SYGVNS. The CDR3 bases are TGTGCCAGCAGTGATGGAGACAGTACCTACGAGCAGTACTTC. Amino acids: CASSDGDSTYEQYF.

For this clone: The same CDR3 also results from other DNA sequences found in this sample. The chain couples TRBV5-1 to TRBJ2-7; 8 nucleotides line up with TRBD1. Trimming took 0 bases from V and 6 from J; bases not matched to a gene: 11. This CDR3 comprises 16 residues. Germline V gene lookup returns CDR1 SGHRS and CDR2 YFSETQ. The CDR3 DNA is TGCGCCAGCAGCTTGGTCCAGGGAACAGGGGGTGTCGAGCAGTACTTC. Its translation is CASSLVQGTGGVEQYF.

The CDR3 DNA is TGTGCCAGCTCAGCTTTAGGAGGGGCCGGGGAGCTGTTTTTT. Amino acids: CASSALGGAGELFF. The V and J genes are TRBV5-6 and TRBJ2-2; a possible D gene is TRBD2 (6 bases). CDR1 is SGHDT and CDR2 is YYEEEE in the germline V gene. This CDR3 is 14 amino acids long. V shed 7 bases and J shed 6 bases, with 16 bases lying between them.

The chain has TRBV14 and TRBJ2-1; possible D gene TRBD1, 5 bases. Per the germline V gene, CDR1 is SGHDN and CDR2 is FVKESK. Trimming stripped 0 bases from V and 5 bases from J, with 11 bases between. The CDR3 totals 15 residues. CDR3 amino acids: CASSQDLGQNNEQFF. CDR3 coding DNA: TGTGCCAGCAGCCAAGATCTGGGGCAGAACAATGAGCAGTTCTTC. Drawing the rest from reference TRBV14 and TRBJ2-1, the complete variable domain is EAGVTQFPSHSVIEKGQTVTLRCDPISGHDNLYWYRRVMGKEIKFLLHFVKESKQDESGMPNNRFLAERTGGTYSTLKVQPAELEDSGVYFCASSQDLGQNNEQFFGPGTRLTVL.

The chain links TRBV2 to TRBJ1-1, with a tentative D call TRBD1 (6 bases). Germline-derived CDR1 and CDR2 are SNHLY and FYNNEI. Trimming took 10 bases from V and 0 from J, leaving 9 bases between them. CDR3 length: 12 residues. CDR3 residues: CATGQMNTEAFF. The CDR3 DNA reads TGTGCCACCGGACAGATGAACACTGAAGCTTTCTTT.

V is TRBV27 and J is TRBJ2-7; no firm D call. CDR1 and CDR2 (germline): MNHEY, SMNVEV (reference sequence). Trimming stripped 0 bases from V and 4 bases from J, with 13 bases between. The CDR3 loop spans 15 amino acids. The CDR3 is CASSLSRDTLYEQYF. CDR3 coding DNA: TGTGCCAGCAGTTTATCGCGAGATACCTTATACGAGCAGTACTTC.

V and J are TRBV19 and TRBJ1-3, with D unclear. This CDR3 contains 18 residues. The V and J ends lost 6 bases and 0 bases respectively, with 21 bases between them. Germline V gives CDR1 LNHDA, CDR2 SQIVND (reference sequence). This CDR3 reads CASRSPGGSSRSGNTIYF. The CDR3 coding sequence is TGTGCCAGTAGGAGCCCCGGCGGATCCTCCCGCTCTGGAAACACCATATATTTT.

The chain links TRBV6-1 to TRBJ2-3; 7 positions match TRBD2. The germline V gene has CDR1 MNHNS and CDR2 SASEGT. The CDR3 loop spans 16 amino acids. The ends lost 0 bases at V and 3 bases at J; junction bases unmatched: 6. The CDR3 region is CASSEALASGTDTQYF. The CDR3 bases are TGTGCCAGCAGTGAAGCGCTCGCTAGCGGTACAGATACGCAGTATTTT.

This chain connects TRBV5-1 to TRBJ2-3, with D possibly matching TRBD2 (5 bases). Trimming removed 3 bases at V and 0 bases at J, with 14 bases between. The CDR3 runs to 16 residues. Germline V gene sequence: CDR1 SGHRS, CDR2 YFSETQ. This chain's CDR3 is CASSSDGRTSTDTQYF. The CDR3 nucleotides are TGCGCCAGCAGCTCAGACGGGCGGACTAGCACAGATACGCAGTATTTT.

This rearrangement joins TRBV2 to TRBJ2-5; D uncertain. The germline V gene encodes CDR1 SNHLY and CDR2 FYNNEI. V gave up 4 bases and J gave up 4 bases, with 10 bases separating them. There are 13 residues in the CDR3. CDR3 bases: TGTGCCAGCAGTGGTGGGCGTGGAGAGACCCAGTACTTC. Translating gives CASSGGRGETQYF.

J is TRBJ2-7 and V is TRBV15; tentative D call: TRBD1 (7 bases). Trimming stripped 6 bases from V and 6 bases from J, with 12 bases between. Germline assignment: CDR1 LNHNV and CDR2 YYDKDF (reference sequence). The CDR3 totals 12 residues. The CDR3: CATRGGGVEQYF. The CDR3, as DNA: TGTGCCACCAGAGGAGGGGGCGTCGAGCAGTACTTC.

The V call is TRBV6-1, the J call TRBJ1-5; a possible D gene is TRBD1 (6 bases). Germline V gene data show CDR1 as MNHNS and CDR2 as SASEGT. The CDR3 loop spans 15 amino acids. The V and J ends lost 7 bases and 1 base respectively, with 14 bases between them. The CDR3 is CASTGWDNSNQPQHF. CDR3 nucleotide sequence: TGTGCCAGCACCGGGTGGGACAACAGCAATCAGCCCCAGCATTTT.

The chain carries TRBV5-1 and TRBJ2-7; 8 nucleotides line up with TRBD2. Germline CDR1 SGHRS, CDR2 YFSETQ. This CDR3 spans 19 amino acids. The V and J ends lost 4 bases and 3 bases, in that order; junction bases with no gene match: 21. The DNA of the CDR3 is TGCGCCAGCAGCCCGGCGGGCGGGGGGATCCTGGGACATCGCTACGAGCAGTACTTC. As protein: CASSPAGGGILGHRYEQYF.

The V and J genes are TRBV7-9 and TRBJ2-1; 10 nucleotides match TRBD2. This CDR3 comprises 15 residues. The V gene's germline CDR1 is SEHNR and CDR2 FQNEAQ (reference sequence). Germline trimming cut 4 bases from V and 8 bases from J; bases unmatched to any gene: 8. In DNA form, the CDR3 reads TGTGCCAGCAGCTCCCCTAGCGGGAGTGAGTATGAGCAGTTCTTC. Protein sequence: CASSSPSGSEYEQFF.

The V gene is TRBV11-1, the J gene TRBJ2-3; D is ambiguous. The CDR3 spans 13 residues. Per the germline V gene, CDR1 is SGHAT and CDR2 is FQDESV (reference sequence). V shed 5 bases and J shed 0 bases, with 6 bases lying between them. In DNA, the CDR3 is TGTGCCAGCAGCATCGTCAGCACAGATACGCAGTATTTT. It codes for CASSIVSTDTQYF.

The V gene is TRBV7-2, the J gene TRBJ1-6; possibly TRBD1 for D (5 bases). V gave up 5 bases and J gave up 8 bases, with 16 bases separating them. The CDR3 runs 15 residues. Germline CDR1 and CDR2: SGHTA and FQGNSA. The CDR3 protein is CASSQGGAVDSPLHF. CDR3 nucleotide sequence: TGTGCCAGCAGCCAGGGAGGGGCAGTCGATTCACCCCTCCACTTT. Complete variable domain (other parts from reference TRBV7-2 and TRBJ1-6): GAGVSQSPSNKVTEKGKDVELRCDPISGHTALYWYRQSLGQGLEFLIYFQGNSAPDKSGLPSDRFSAERTGGSVSTLTIQRTQQEDSAVYLCASSQGGAVDSPLHFGNGTRLTVT.

The V call is TRBV5-4, the J call TRBJ1-2, with D possibly matching TRBD1 (5 bases). Trimming stripped 0 bases from V and 1 base from J, with 13 bases between. Germline V gives CDR1 SGHNT, CDR2 YYREEE (reference sequence). The CDR3 sequence is 16 residues long. The CDR3 bases are TGTGCCAGCAGCTTGGGAGACAGAACCTATAACTATGGCTACACCTTC. The encoded protein is CASSLGDRTYNYGYTF.

The chain has TRBV7-8 and TRBJ2-6; 7 bases fit TRBD1. J gave up 0 bases and V 5 bases, and 13 bases lay outside the gene matches. The CDR3 is 19 residues long. CDR1 is SGHVS and CDR2 is FQNEAQ in the germline V gene. CDR3 DNA: TGTGCCAGCAGCCCCAGGCCTAGACAGGGATCCTCTGGGGCCAACGTCCTGACTTTC. Its protein product is CASSPRPRQGSSGANVLTF.

The chain has TRBV6-5 and TRBJ1-2, with D hard to call. Trimming removed 6 bases at V and 7 bases at J, with 15 bases between. The CDR3 has 13 residues. Germline CDR1 MNHEY, CDR2 SVGAGI. The CDR3 loop is CASRPPHAGGYTF. Written as DNA, the CDR3 is TGTGCCAGCAGGCCACCCCATGCCGGTGGCTACACCTTC.

V is TRBV11-2 and J is TRBJ1-1; 8 bases are a match to TRBD1. The germline V gene has CDR1 SGHAT and CDR2 FQNNGV. The CDR3 spans 14 residues. Trimming at V came to 4 bases and at J to 0 bases, leaving 1 base not matched to a gene. CDR3 amino acids: CASSSDRVNTEAFF. In nucleotides, the CDR3 is TGTGCCAGCAGCTCGGACAGGGTGAACACTGAAGCTTTCTTT.

The chain employs TRBV30 and TRBJ1-6; the D gene is possibly TRBD1 (5 bases). The CDR3 has 15 amino acids. The V end was cut by 4 bases, the J end by 5 bases, with 15 bases between. Germline lookup yields CDR1 GTSNPN and CDR2 SVGIG (reference sequence). CDR3 DNA: TGTGCCTGGACCCCCGGAGGGGCTGATAATTCACCCCTCCACTTT. Translation: CAWTPGGADNSPLHF.

In DNA, the CDR3 is TGCGCCAGCAGCTTTCAGGAAAACACTGAAGCTTTCTTT. Translating it yields CASSFQENTEAFF. The chain has TRBV10-2 and TRBJ1-1; D unresolved. This CDR3 is 13 amino acids long. Germline lookup yields CDR1 WSHSY and CDR2 SAAADI. Trimming removed 6 bases at V and 2 bases at J, with 10 bases between.

The chain links TRBV4-2 to TRBJ2-7; 14 bases are a match to TRBD2. V lost 0 bases, J lost 4 bases, and 2 bases stayed unmatched. The CDR3 totals 16 residues. Germline lookup yields CDR1 LGHNA and CDR2 YNFKEQ. The CDR3 loop reads CASSQEGLAGAYEQYF. CDR3 nucleotide sequence: TGTGCCAGCAGCCAAGAGGGACTAGCGGGAGCTTACGAGCAGTACTTC.